This T cell receptor (beta chain) emerged from a study of cytomegalovirus exposure and HLA in healthy donors. This clone was recorded once. Its antigen is currently unknown. Broader study findings: Within a later analysis, the majority of CMV-associated TCR beta chains appeared HLA-restricted. Previous analysis showed most TCR beta V segments were productive about 87% or about 30% of the time. As confirmed in vitro, a few CMV-associated chains were specific for CMV antigens. The authors considered a cluster of highly shared sequence variants likely to be a sequencing artifact.

The primer mix had 60 Vbeta and 13 Jbeta primers. Some clones are missing from TCRdb's copy, which holds only in-frame ones; the method was immunoSEQ multiplex PCR. The repertoire holds tens of thousands of clones, with about 80% as singletons. There are 17 residues in the CDR3. The V gene's germline CDR1 is MNHNS and CDR2 SASEGT. The V gene lost 4 bases and the J gene lost 4 bases, with 22 bases spanning the gap. This sequence was found in a man aged 30 to 39 in good health and CMV-seronegative. Material for sequencing was PBMCs. The V and J genes are TRBV6-1 and TRBJ1-2; D possibly corresponds to TRBD1 (5 bases). The CDR3 reads CASSGYRNLRTSYGYTF. CDR3 coding DNA: TGTGCCAGCAGTGGTTACAGGAACCTCCGGACCTCCTATGGCTACACCTTC.